Listed here are 16 T cell receptor beta chains from one sample, sequenced in a study of graft-versus-host responses after intestinal transplantation. Their antigens are not known. Method: immunoSEQ multiplex PCR; TCRdb's copy keeps in-frame clones and lacks some. Here the sample spans over 80,000 clones, about nine tenths being singletons. The input for sequencing was unstimulated CD4+ T cells sorted from spleen or lymph node cells, taken before transplant. The receptors were sampled from a human donor who was the organ donor for an intestinal transplant.

The V gene is TRBV5-1, the J gene TRBJ2-5; 9 nucleotides line up with TRBD2. The germline V gene encodes CDR1 SGHRS and CDR2 YFSETQ. This CDR3 region has 14 residues. V was pared by 4 bases and J by 3 bases, with 4 bases of the junction left unmatched. The CDR3 bases are TGCGCCAGCAGCACGATAGCGGGGGAAGAGACCCAGTACTTC. Protein: CASSTIAGEETQYF.

The V call is TRBV6-1, the J call TRBJ1-6, with D maybe TRBD1 (6 bases). This CDR3 contains 16 residues. V was trimmed by 1 base and J by 8 bases, leaving 15 bases between them. Germline lookup yields CDR1 MNHNS and CDR2 SASEGT. The CDR3 spells CASSEGARGKHSPLHF. In DNA, the CDR3 is TGTGCCAGCAGTGAAGGGGCCAGGGGCAAGCATTCACCCCTCCACTTT.

This chain joins TRBV18 and TRBJ2-7; weak D call: TRBD1 (6 bases). This CDR3 comprises 15 residues. Germline assignment: CDR1 KGHSH and CDR2 LQKENI. V was clipped by 2 bases and J by 3 bases, with 14 bases between them. The CDR3 bases are TGTGCCAGCTCACCAAATTCAGGGGTTAGCTACGAGCAGTACTTC. Translating it yields CASSPNSGVSYEQYF.

The chain employs TRBV5-4 and TRBJ2-1; 14 bases are shared with TRBD2. The CDR3 runs 16 residues. Germline V gives CDR1 SGHNT, CDR2 YYREEE (reference sequence). The V segment lost 3 bases and the J segment 9 bases; nucleotides outside the gene matches: 8. CDR3 sequence reads: CASSYRLAGGLSEQFF. The CDR3 DNA reads TGTGCCAGCAGCTATCGACTAGCGGGGGGGCTTAGTGAGCAGTTCTTC.

This chain uses TRBV4-1 with TRBJ2-5, with D tentatively TRBD2 (6 bases). This CDR3 region has 15 residues. Germline loops: CDR1 MGHRA, CDR2 YSYEKL. V was cut by 4 bases and J by 3 bases, with 15 bases left in between. This chain's CDR3 is CASSRSERAEETQYF. For the CDR3, the DNA is TGCGCCAGCAGCCGAAGTGAGCGGGCCGAAGAGACCCAGTACTTC.

The J gene is TRBJ2-7, the V gene TRBV11-2; the D gene is possibly TRBD1 (5 bases). Germline loops: CDR1 SGHAT, CDR2 FQNNGV. V was pared by 5 bases and J by 2 bases, with 19 bases between. The CDR3 is 16 residues long. The CDR3 coding sequence is TGTGCCAGCAGCCAAGATGAGCAGGGTTACGCCTACGAGCAGTACTTC. Translating it yields CASSQDEQGYAYEQYF.

The rearrangement uses TRBV4-3 and TRBJ2-6; D call uncertain. Germline V gives CDR1 LGHNA, CDR2 YSLEER. This CDR3 is built from 16 residues. Trimming took off 0 bases at V and 1 base at J, with 7 bases between the two ends. CDR3 bases: TGCGCCAGCAGCCAAGATCTCCAGTCTGGGGCCAACGTCCTGACTTTC. Translation: CASSQDLQSGANVLTF.

The chain links TRBV11-2 to TRBJ2-7; TRBD1 might be the D (6 bases). CDR1 is SGHAT and CDR2 is FQNNGV in the germline V gene. There are 14 residues in the CDR3. Trimming shortened V by 5 bases and J by 6 bases, and 17 bases separated the two germline ends. CDR3 region: CASSQFFRGTEQYF. The CDR3 DNA reads TGTGCCAGCAGCCAGTTTTTTAGGGGGACCGAGCAGTACTTC.

The CDR3 DNA is TGTGCCAGCAGTTATAGGGGCTCAACCTACGAGCAGTACTTC. Protein product: CASSYRGSTYEQYF. The chain uses TRBV6-5 and TRBJ2-7; D possibly corresponds to TRBD1 (5 bases). Trimming pared 3 bases from V and 2 bases from J, leaving 11 bases between. The CDR3 covers 14 residues. Germline assignment: CDR1 MNHEY and CDR2 SVGAGI.

The V and J genes are TRBV4-2 and TRBJ2-7; 8 bases align to TRBD2. The V segment lost 2 bases and the J segment 4 bases; nucleotides outside the gene matches: 10. CDR1 LGHNA and CDR2 YNFKEQ come from the germline V gene. The length of the CDR3 is 16 residues. The CDR3 nucleotides are TGTGCCAGCAGCCAACTCGGGGGGGAAATAGGGTACGAGCAGTACTTC. This translates into CASSQLGGEIGYEQYF.

This chain uses TRBV19 with TRBJ1-1; TRBD1 agrees at 10 bases. CDR3 size: 16 residues. Germline loops: CDR1 LNHDA, CDR2 SQIVND (reference sequence). The ends lost 4 bases at V and 4 bases at J; junction bases unmatched: 9. CDR3 in amino acids: CASSTPKTGGGTEAFF. DNA of the CDR3: TGTGCCAGTAGTACCCCAAAGACAGGGGGCGGCACTGAAGCTTTCTTT.

The J gene is TRBJ2-5, the V gene TRBV5-8, with 11 bases fitting TRBD1. With 4 bases clipped from V and 7 bases from J, the junction kept 9 bases outside the gene matches. CDR1 and CDR2 from the germline V gene are SGHTS and YDEGEE. The CDR3 covers 15 residues. The CDR3 is CASSNPGQGGGTQYF. CDR3 sequence (DNA): TGTGCCAGCAGCAATCCGGGACAGGGGGGCGGGACCCAGTACTTC.

This chain connects TRBV27 to TRBJ2-1; perhaps TRBD1 as D (7 bases). Germline V lookup: CDR1 MNHEY, CDR2 SMNVEV (reference sequence). V dropped 2 bases and J dropped 6 bases, with 26 bases sitting between them. The CDR3 contains 19 residues. The CDR3 DNA follows: TGTGCCAGCAGTTTAAGGGCCAGGGGGGTCTACGAACGGTTCAATGAGCAGTTCTTC. Protein product: CASSLRARGVYERFNEQFF.

V is TRBV18 and J is TRBJ2-1; no definite D call. V lost 3 bases, J lost 4 bases, and 4 bases lay in between. Germline V gives CDR1 KGHSH, CDR2 LQKENI. This CDR3 is 12 amino acids long. For the CDR3, the DNA is TGTGCCAGCTCACCTCCGTACAATGAGCAGTTCTTC. Its translation is CASSPPYNEQFF.

In DNA form, the CDR3 reads TGTGCCAGCAGCTTATCCAGGCAGGCCACTGAAGCTTTCTTT. This codes for CASSLSRQATEAFF. The J gene is TRBJ1-1, the V gene TRBV7-9, with D hard to call. The germline V gene has CDR1 SEHNR and CDR2 FQNEAQ (reference sequence). There are 14 residues in the CDR3. Trimming took 2 bases from V and 4 from J, leaving 11 bases between them.

The rearrangement links TRBV11-2 to TRBJ2-3, with a weak D call TRBD2 (5 bases). V gave up 0 bases and J gave up 3 bases, with 22 bases separating them. This CDR3 is built from 19 residues. The germline CDR1 and CDR2 sequences are SGHAT and FQNNGV. Written as DNA, the CDR3 is TGTGCCAGCAGCTTAGATCGAAGGAGGCGAGGGTGGGGAACAGATACGCAGTATTTT. The encoded protein is CASSLDRRRRGWGTDTQYF.